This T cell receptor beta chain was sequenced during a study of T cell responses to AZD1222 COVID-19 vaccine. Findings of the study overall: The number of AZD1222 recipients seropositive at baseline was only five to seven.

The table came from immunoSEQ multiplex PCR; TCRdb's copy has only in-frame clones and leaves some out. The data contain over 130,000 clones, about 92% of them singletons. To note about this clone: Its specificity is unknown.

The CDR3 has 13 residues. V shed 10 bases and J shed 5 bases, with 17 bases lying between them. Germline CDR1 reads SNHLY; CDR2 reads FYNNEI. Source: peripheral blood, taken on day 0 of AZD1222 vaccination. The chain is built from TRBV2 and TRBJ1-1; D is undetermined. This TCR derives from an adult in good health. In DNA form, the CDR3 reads TGTGCCACTCCGTCAGGTTCGAGGACTGAAGCTTTCTTT. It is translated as CATPSGSRTEAFF.